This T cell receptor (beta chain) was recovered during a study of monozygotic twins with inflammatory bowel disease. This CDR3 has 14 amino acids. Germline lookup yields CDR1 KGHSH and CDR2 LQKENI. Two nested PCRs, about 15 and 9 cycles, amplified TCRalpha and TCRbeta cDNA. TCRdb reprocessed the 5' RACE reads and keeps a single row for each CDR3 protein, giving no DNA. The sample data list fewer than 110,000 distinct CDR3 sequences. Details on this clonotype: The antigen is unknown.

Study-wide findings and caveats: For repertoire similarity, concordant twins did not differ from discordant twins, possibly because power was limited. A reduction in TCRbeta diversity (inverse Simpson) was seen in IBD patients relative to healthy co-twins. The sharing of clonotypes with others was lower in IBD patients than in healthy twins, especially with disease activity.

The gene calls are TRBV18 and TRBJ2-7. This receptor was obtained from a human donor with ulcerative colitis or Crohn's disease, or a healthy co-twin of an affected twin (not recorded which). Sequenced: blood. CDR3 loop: CASSPDRTPYEQYF. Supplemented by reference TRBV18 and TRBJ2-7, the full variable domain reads NAGVMQNPRHLVRRRGQEARLRCSPMKGHSHVYWYRQLPEEGLKFMVYLQKENIIDESGMPKERFSAEFPKEGPSILRIQQVVRGDSAAYFCASSPDRTPYEQYFGPGTRLTVT.